One and the same sample provided the 14 T cell receptor beta chains below, sequenced in a study of CD8+CD57+ T cells in acquired aplastic anemia. In patients chosen for sequencing, flow cytometry had shown CD8+CD57+ cell expansion. TCR beta VDJ and CDR3 profiles were obtained from a genomic DNA template. TCRdb reprocessed the reads with MiXCR, giving one entry per CDR3 protein. Of about 180,000 distinct CDR3 sequences listed, over 40% are singletons. Sequenced sample: sorted CD4+, CD8+, or CD8+CD57+ T cells (not recorded which) from PBMCs. The receptors were sampled from a human donor with aplastic anemia.

CDR3 bases: TGTGCCAGCAGTCTGGGACAGGGTGGTAGCAATCAGCCCCAGCATTTT. Protein sequence: CASSLGQGGSNQPQHF. V usage is TRBV27 and J usage is TRBJ1-5, with TRBD1 matching over 9 bases. The CDR3 length is 16 residues. Germline V gene data show CDR1 as MNHEY and CDR2 as SMNVEV (reference sequence). V lost 5 bases and J lost 0; bases outside the gene matches: 5.

CDR3 amino acids: CATSSRDTAYNEQFF. As DNA, the CDR3 is TGTGCCACCAGCTCCCGGGACACCGCCTACAATGAGCAGTTCTTC. The J gene is TRBJ2-1, the V gene TRBV15, with TRBD1 as a possible D gene (6 bases). CDR1 and CDR2 (germline): LNHNV, YYDKDF (reference sequence). The CDR3 is made up of 15 amino acids. V gave up 5 bases and J gave up 2 bases, with 13 bases separating them.

This clonotype showed up many times. The V call is TRBV7-9, the J call TRBJ1-5; D is perhaps TRBD1 (5 bases). The CDR3 sequence is 15 residues long. CDR1 is SEHNR, CDR2 FQNEAQ, per germline (reference sequence). V was pared by 5 bases and J by 1 base, with 12 bases between. The CDR3 sequence is CASSQGDLSNQPQHF. In DNA, the CDR3 is TGTGCCAGCAGCCAAGGGGACTTGAGCAATCAGCCCCAGCATTTT.

Details on this clonotype: It may be a read error: a sequence one base away is much more abundant. The chain is built from TRBV4-2 and TRBJ2-6; 7 bases line up with TRBD1. V was pared by 8 bases and J by 4 bases, with 14 bases of the junction left unmatched. This CDR3 has 17 amino acids. Germline CDR1 LGHNA, CDR2 YNFKEQ. The DNA for the CDR3 is TGTGCCAGCGGCCTCTCAGAGGGGGCGATAGGGGCCAACGTCCTGACTTTC. Translation: CASGLSEGAIGANVLTF.

This clonotype was observed at least ten times. The chain combines TRBV20-1 with TRBJ2-1, with a possible D match to TRBD2 (7 bases). Germline CDR1 DFQATT, CDR2 SNEGSKA (reference sequence). CDR3 length: 16 amino acids. V gave up 3 bases and J gave up 9 bases, with 24 bases separating them. CDR3 residues: CSARGGGARTHTEQFF. CDR3 sequence (DNA): TGCAGTGCTAGGGGGGGGGGGGCTCGCACACACACTGAGCAGTTCTTC.

About this clonotype: At one of its ends the junction is not consistent with the germline gene, which may arise from a read error. The CDR3 region is CASSRRQGLLWDQPQHF. DNA of the CDR3: TGTGCCAGCAGTAGACGACAGGGACTGCTTTGGGATCAGCCCCAGCATTTT. The rearrangement links TRBV10-3 to TRBJ1-5; 7 positions agree with TRBD1. The CDR3 length is 17 residues. The germline CDR1 and CDR2 sequences are ENHRY and SYGVKD.

This clonotype has ten or more counts. This chain joins TRBV20-1 and TRBJ1-1; 10 positions match TRBD1. Per germline, CDR1 DFQATT and CDR2 SNEGSKA (reference sequence). This CDR3 is built from 15 residues. V was clipped by 5 bases and J by 10 bases; unmatched bases: 16. CDR3 sequence (DNA): TGCAGTGCTCTAGGGGACAGGGGTCCGGGGCCTGGAGCTTTCTTT. Amino acids: CSALGDRGPGPGAFF.

V and J are TRBV20-1 and TRBJ2-1; 9 positions agree with TRBD2. The J segment lost 5 bases and the V segment lost 1 base, leaving 0 bases of the junction unmatched. The CDR3 has 13 residues. The germline V gene has CDR1 DFQATT and CDR2 SNEGSKA (reference sequence). The CDR3 is CSARASGDNEQFF. The CDR3 coding sequence is TGCAGTGCTAGAGCTAGCGGGGACAATGAGCAGTTCTTC.

Comments on this clonotype: Sequence at one end of the junction differs from germline and may be a read error. The rearrangement links TRBV10-3 to TRBJ2-2, with 9 bases identical to TRBD1. There are 14 residues in the CDR3. CDR1 and CDR2 (germline): ENHRY, SYGVKD. The CDR3 spells CASSGTGYTGELFF. Written as DNA, the CDR3 is TGTGCCAGCAGTGGGACAGGGTACACCGGGGAGCTGTTTTTT.

This clonotype has ten or more counts. V usage is TRBV5-6 and J usage is TRBJ2-5, with TRBD1 matching 9 bases. Germline V gene data show CDR1 as SGHDT and CDR2 as YYEEEE. The CDR3 covers 13 residues. V gave up 6 bases and J gave up 5 bases; unmatched junction bases: 5. The CDR3 here is CASTGTGWETQYF. The CDR3 DNA reads as TGTGCCAGCACCGGGACAGGGTGGGAGACCCAGTACTTC.

The V call is TRBV24-1, the J call TRBJ2-1, with 8 bases identical to TRBD1. This CDR3 comprises 16 residues. Germline CDR1 is KGHDR and CDR2 is SFDVKD. V lost 3 bases to trimming and J lost 5 bases; unmatched junction nucleotides: 8. For the CDR3, the DNA is TGTGCCACCAGTGATCCTCGGACAGGGATCGACAATGAGCAGTTCTTC. Translated: CATSDPRTGIDNEQFF.

The chain carries TRBV7-9 and TRBJ2-5, with 13 bases fitting TRBD2. Germline assignment: CDR1 SEHNR and CDR2 FQNEAQ (reference sequence). The V segment lost 10 bases and the J segment 5 bases; nucleotides outside the gene matches: 7. The CDR3 consists of 14 residues. CDR3: CATRLAGGGETQYF. The CDR3 nucleotides are TGTGCCACTCGACTAGCGGGGGGCGGGGAGACCCAGTACTTC.

V and J are TRBV11-1 and TRBJ2-3; maybe TRBD2 (6 bases). Per the germline V gene, CDR1 is SGHAT and CDR2 is FQDESV (reference sequence). V lost 3 bases and J 4 bases, leaving 14 bases between the germline ends. This CDR3 has 15 amino acids. The CDR3 is CASSFLRGTSDTQYF. In DNA, the CDR3 is TGTGCCAGCAGCTTCTTACGCGGGACTTCAGATACGCAGTATTTT.

This clonotype occurred a few times. The chain joins TRBV29-1 to TRBJ2-3; 11 nucleotides align to TRBD2. Germline V lookup: CDR1 SQVTM, CDR2 ANQGSEA. V gave up 5 bases and J gave up 2 bases; unmatched junction bases: 6. The CDR3 consists of 15 residues. The CDR3 here is CSVFPTSGVTDTQYF. The CDR3 bases are TGCAGCGTTTTTCCGACTAGCGGGGTCACAGATACGCAGTATTTT.